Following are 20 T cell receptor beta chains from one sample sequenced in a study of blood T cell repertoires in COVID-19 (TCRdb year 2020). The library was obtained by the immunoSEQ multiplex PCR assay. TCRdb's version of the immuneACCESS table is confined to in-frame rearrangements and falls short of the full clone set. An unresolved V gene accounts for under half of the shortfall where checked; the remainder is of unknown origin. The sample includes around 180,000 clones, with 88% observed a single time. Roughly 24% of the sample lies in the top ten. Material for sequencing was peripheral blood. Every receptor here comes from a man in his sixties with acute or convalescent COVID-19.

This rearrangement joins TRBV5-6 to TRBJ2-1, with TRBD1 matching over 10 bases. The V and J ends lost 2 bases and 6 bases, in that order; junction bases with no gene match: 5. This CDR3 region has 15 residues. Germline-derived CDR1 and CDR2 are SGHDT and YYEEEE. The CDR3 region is CASSFGDRGFNEQFF. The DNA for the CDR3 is TGTGCCAGCAGCTTTGGGGACAGGGGATTCAATGAGCAGTTCTTC.

The CDR3 bases are TGCAGTGCCAGTCATCGGGTTGTGCAGGGCTACACCTTC. Encoded protein: CSASHRVVQGYTF. The chain carries TRBV20-1 and TRBJ1-2, with no clear D. The CDR3 is 13 residues long. Trimming took 6 bases from V and 8 from J, leaving 19 bases between them. CDR1 and CDR2 from the germline V gene are DFQATT and SNEGSKA (reference sequence).

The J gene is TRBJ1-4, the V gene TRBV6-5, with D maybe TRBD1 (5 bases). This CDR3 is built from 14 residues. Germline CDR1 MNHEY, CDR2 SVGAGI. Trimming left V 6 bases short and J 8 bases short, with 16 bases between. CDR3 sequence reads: CASSLQAPGEKLFF. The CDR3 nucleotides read TGTGCCAGCAGCTTACAGGCGCCCGGCGAAAAACTGTTTTTT.

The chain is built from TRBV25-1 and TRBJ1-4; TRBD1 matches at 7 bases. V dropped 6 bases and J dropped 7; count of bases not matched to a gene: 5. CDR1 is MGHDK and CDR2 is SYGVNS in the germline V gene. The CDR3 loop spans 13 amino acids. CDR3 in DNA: TGTGCCAGCAGCCCGACAGGGTTTGAAAAACTGTTTTTT. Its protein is CASSPTGFEKLFF.

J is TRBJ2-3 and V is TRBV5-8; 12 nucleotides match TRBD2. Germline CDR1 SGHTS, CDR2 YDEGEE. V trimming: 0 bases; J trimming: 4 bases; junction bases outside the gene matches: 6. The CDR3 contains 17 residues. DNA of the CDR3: TGTGCCAGCAGCTTGGAGTTTGGGACTAGCGGGTCAGATACGCAGTATTTT. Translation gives CASSLEFGTSGSDTQYF.

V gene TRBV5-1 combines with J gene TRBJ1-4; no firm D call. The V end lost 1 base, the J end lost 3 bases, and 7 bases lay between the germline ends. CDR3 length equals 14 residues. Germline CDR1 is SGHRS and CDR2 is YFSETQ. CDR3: CASSLTLANEKLFF. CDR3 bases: TGCGCCAGCAGCTTGACTCTGGCTAATGAAAAACTGTTTTTT.

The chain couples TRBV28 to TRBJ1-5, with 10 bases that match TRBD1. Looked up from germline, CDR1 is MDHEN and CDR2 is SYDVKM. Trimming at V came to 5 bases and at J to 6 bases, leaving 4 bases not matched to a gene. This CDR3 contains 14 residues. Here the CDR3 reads CASSVRQGAQPQHF. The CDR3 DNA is TGTGCCAGCAGTGTTCGACAGGGGGCTCAGCCCCAGCATTTT.

This chain's CDR3 is CARGGDRYNEQFF. Written as DNA, the CDR3 is TGTGCCAGAGGGGGGGATCGTTACAATGAGCAGTTCTTC. The chain recombines TRBV2 with TRBJ2-1, with D possibly being TRBD2 (7 bases). Germline V gene data show CDR1 as SNHLY and CDR2 as FYNNEI. Deletions cut 9 bases from V and 4 bases from J, with 13 bases between. The CDR3 is 13 amino acids.

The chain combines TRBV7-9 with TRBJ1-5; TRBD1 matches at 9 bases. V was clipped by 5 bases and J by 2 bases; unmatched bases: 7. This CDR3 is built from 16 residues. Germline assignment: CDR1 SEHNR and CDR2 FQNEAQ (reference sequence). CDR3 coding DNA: TGTGCCAGCAGCGGGGACAGGGATGGAGGCAATCAGCCCCAGCATTTT. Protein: CASSGDRDGGNQPQHF.

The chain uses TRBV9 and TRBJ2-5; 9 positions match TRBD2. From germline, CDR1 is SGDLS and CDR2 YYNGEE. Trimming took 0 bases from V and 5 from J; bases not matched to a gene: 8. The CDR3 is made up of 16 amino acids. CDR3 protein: CASSVEAGGPDETQYF. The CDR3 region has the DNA TGTGCCAGCAGCGTAGAGGCGGGGGGGCCGGATGAGACCCAGTACTTC.

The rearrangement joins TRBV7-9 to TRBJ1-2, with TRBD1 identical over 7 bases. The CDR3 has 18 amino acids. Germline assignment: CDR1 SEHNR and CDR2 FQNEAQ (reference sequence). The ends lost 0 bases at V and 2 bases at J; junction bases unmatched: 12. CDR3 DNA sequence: TGTGCCAGCAGCTTAGCTATGCAGTGGACAGGAATGAACTATGGCTACACCTTC. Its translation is CASSLAMQWTGMNYGYTF.

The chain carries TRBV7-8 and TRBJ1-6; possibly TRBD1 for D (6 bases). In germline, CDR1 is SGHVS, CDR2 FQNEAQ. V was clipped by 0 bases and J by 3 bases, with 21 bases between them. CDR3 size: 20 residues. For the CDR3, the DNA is TGTGCCAGCAGCTTAGCGCTTGGGGGGGCCGTAACTCGCTATAATTCACCCCTCCACTTT. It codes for CASSLALGGAVTRYNSPLHF.

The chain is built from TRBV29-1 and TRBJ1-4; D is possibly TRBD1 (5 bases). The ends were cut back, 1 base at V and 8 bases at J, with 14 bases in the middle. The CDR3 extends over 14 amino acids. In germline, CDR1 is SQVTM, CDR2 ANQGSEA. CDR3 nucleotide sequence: TGCAGCGTTGAAGTGGGCAGGGTTGGAGAAAAACTGTTTTTT. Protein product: CSVEVGRVGEKLFF.

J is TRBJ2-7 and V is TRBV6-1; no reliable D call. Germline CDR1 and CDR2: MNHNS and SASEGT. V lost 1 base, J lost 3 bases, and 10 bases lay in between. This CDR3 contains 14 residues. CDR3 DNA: TGTGCCAGCAGTGAAGACGTAGCAGTCTACGAGCAGTACGTC. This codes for CASSEDVAVYEQYV.

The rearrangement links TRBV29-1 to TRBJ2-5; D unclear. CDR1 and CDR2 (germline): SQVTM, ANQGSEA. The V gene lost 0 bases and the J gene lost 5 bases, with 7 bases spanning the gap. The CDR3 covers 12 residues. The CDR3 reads CSVEDPLETQYF. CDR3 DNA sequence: TGCAGCGTTGAAGATCCACTGGAGACCCAGTACTTC.

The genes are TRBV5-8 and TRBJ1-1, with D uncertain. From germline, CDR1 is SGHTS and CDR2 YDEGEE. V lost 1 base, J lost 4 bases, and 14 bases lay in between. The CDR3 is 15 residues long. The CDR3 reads CASSLRAGIPTEAFF. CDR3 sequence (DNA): TGTGCCAGCAGCTTGCGGGCCGGGATTCCCACTGAAGCTTTCTTT.

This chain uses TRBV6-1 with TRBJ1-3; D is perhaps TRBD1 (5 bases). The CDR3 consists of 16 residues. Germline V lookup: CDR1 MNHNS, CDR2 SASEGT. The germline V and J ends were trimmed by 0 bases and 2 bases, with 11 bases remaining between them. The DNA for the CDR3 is TGTGCCAGCAGTGAAGCGCTTGGGGCGGCTGGAAACACCATATATTTT. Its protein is CASSEALGAAGNTIYF.

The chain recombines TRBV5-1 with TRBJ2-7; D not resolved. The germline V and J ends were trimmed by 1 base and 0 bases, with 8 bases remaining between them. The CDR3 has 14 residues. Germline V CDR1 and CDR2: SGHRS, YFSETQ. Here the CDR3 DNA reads TGCGCCAGCAGCTTGTCAGCGAACTCCTACGAGCAGTACTTC. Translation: CASSLSANSYEQYF.

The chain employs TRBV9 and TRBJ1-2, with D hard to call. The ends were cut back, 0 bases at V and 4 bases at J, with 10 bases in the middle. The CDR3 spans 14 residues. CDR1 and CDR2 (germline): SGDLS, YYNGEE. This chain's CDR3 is CASSVGGSVYGYTF. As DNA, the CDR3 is TGTGCCAGCAGCGTAGGAGGATCTGTCTATGGCTACACCTTC.

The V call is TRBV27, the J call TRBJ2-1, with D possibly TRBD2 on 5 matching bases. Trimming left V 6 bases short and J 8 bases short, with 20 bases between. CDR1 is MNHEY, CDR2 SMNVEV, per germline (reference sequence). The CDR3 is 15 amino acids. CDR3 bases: TGTGCCAGCAGACCCTTGGCGGAGAGGCGGGATGAGCAGTTCTTC. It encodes CASRPLAERRDEQFF.